This record looks at one T cell receptor beta chain sequence and its context. Its antigen is not known. Sequenced by immunoSEQ multiplex PCR; TCRdb stores in-frame clones only, minus some. The sample yields nearly 95,000 clones, approximately 78% seen once. From germline, CDR1 is LNHNV and CDR2 YYDKDF (reference sequence). V was pared by 1 base and J by 2 bases, with 10 bases between. This CDR3 spans 15 amino acids. These data originate in a study of radiotherapy plus CTLA-4 blockade in lung cancer. Study-wide findings and caveats: Peripheral blood showed expansion of tumor-derived TCR clones after radiotherapy and ipilimumab. Early clonal dynamics of blood T cells, together with interferon-beta, were reported as the best response predictor.

The chain links TRBV15 to TRBJ2-3; perhaps TRBD1 as D (5 bases). The source was peripheral blood, collected from a patient treated with radiotherapy plus ipilimumab. The clonotype was recovered from a human donor with non-small cell lung cancer that progressed on radiotherapy plus ipilimumab. The CDR3: CATSRATDNTDTQYF. The CDR3 nucleotides are TGTGCCACCAGCAGAGCGACGGACAACACAGATACGCAGTATTTT.